These T cell receptor beta chains were read from a single sample in a study of CD8 T cells in ankylosing spondylitis. One entry per CDR3 protein results from TCRdb running MiXCR on the 5' RACE reads. This sample has around 140,000 distinct CDR3 sequences, with roughly 15% found just once. Sequenced sample: blood, either unsorted or a sorted T cell fraction (not recorded which). The receptors were gathered from a male donor with ankylosing spondylitis. CDR3s include the opening cysteine and the closing phenylalanine or tryptophan. A D gene is named only where the DNA matches it firmly. Size is omitted from some rows. Given values are once, few, many or a class for expanded clones.

TRBJ1-2 TRBV4-1 . TRBD1 CASSHDAQGASGYTF TGCGCCAGCAGCCATGATGCACAGGGGGCAAGTGGCTACACCTTC
TRBJ1-5 TRBV14 few . CASSYLGGASNQPQHF TGTGCCAGCAGCTACCTCGGGGGGGCAAGCAATCAGCCCCAGCATTTT
TRBJ1-1 TRBV12-3/TRBV12-4 few . CASSPGHTEAFF TGTGCCAGCAGTCCCGGACACACTGAAGCTTTCTTT
TRBJ2-2 TRBV6-1 . TRBD1 CASSDRTGSGELFF TGTGCCAGCAGTGACCGGACAGGGTCCGGGGAGCTGTTTTTT
TRBJ1-1 TRBV20-1 . . CSAREENMNTEAFF TGCAGTGCTAGAGAAGAAAATATGAACACTGAAGCTTTCTTT
TRBJ2-7 TRBV6-1 . TRBD2 CASSQDGSGRAIYYEQYF TGTGCCAGCAGCCAGGACGGCAGCGGGAGGGCAATTTACTACGAGCAGTACTTC
TRBJ1-2 TRBV20-1 few . CSARDRIWPRRPSYGYTF TGCAGTGCTAGAGATAGGATTTGGCCCCGGAGACCTTCCTATGGCTACACCTTC
TRBJ2-5 TRBV25-1 few . CASSESRWQETQYF TGTGCCAGCAGTGAATCCAGGTGGCAAGAGACCCAGTACTTC
TRBJ1-4 TRBV4-1 few TRBD1 CASSQTTGAPNEKLFF TGCGCCAGCAGCCAAACGACAGGGGCGCCTAATGAAAAACTGTTTTTT
TRBJ1-5 TRBV20-1 once . CSARKGVSNQPQHF TGCAGTGCTAGAAAAGGGGTGAGCAATCAGCCCCAGCATTTT
TRBJ2-5 TRBV4-1 few . CASSHTHFQETQYF TGCGCCAGCAGCCACACACACTTTCAAGAGACCCAGTACTTC
TRBJ2-5 TRBV7-9 . . CTSSLALTGLTETQYF TGTACCAGCAGCTTAGCTCTGACTGGACTAACGGAGACCCAGTACTTC
TRBJ2-1 TRBV12-3/TRBV12-4 . . CASSLGRTFYNEQFF TGTGCCAGCAGCCTCGGCAGGACATTCTACAATGAGCAGTTCTTC
TRBJ2-2 TRBV9 few . CASSVGGWRANTGELFF TGTGCCAGCAGCGTAGGAGGTTGGAGGGCCAACACCGGGGAGCTGTTTTTT
TRBJ2-3 TRBV29-1 few TRBD2 CSPGTSGGTDTQYF TGCAGCCCCGGGACTAGCGGGGGCACAGATACGCAGTATTTT
TRBJ1-2 TRBV28 few . CASSEGVSYGYTF TGTGCCAGCAGTGAAGGCGTGAGCTATGGCTACACCTTC
TRBJ2-2 TRBV20-1 few . CSARVNRAGELFF TGCAGTGCTAGAGTTAACAGGGCCGGGGAGCTGTTTTTT
TRBJ2-3 TRBV18 . . CASSPPDQIDTQYF TGTGCCAGCTCACCACCGGATCAAATAGATACGCAGTATTTT
TRBJ1-1 TRBV4-1 many TRBD1 CASREQGYTEAFF TGCGCCAGCAGGGAACAGGGGTACACTGAAGCTTTCTTT
TRBJ2-7 TRBV20-1 . TRBD1 CSAVPVDRGYEQYF TGCAGTGCCGTACCGGTGGACAGGGGCTACGAGCAGTACTTC